This T cell receptor beta chain was recovered during a study of T cell changes during pregnancy in multiple sclerosis. Libraries were prepared by immunoSEQ multiplex PCR; TCRdb keeps only in-frame clonotypes and omits some of them. The sample holds approximately 50,000 clones; under 95% are singletons and the top ten take 1.3%. CDR1 GTSNPN and CDR2 SVGIG come from the germline V gene (reference sequence). The V gene lost 0 bases and the J gene lost 4 bases, with 6 bases spanning the gap. This CDR3 is built from 12 residues. This specimen consisted of peripheral blood, obtained in the second trimester of pregnancy. The gene calls are TRBV30 and TRBJ2-5, with D perhaps matching TRBD2 (6 bases). This clonotype originated in a female donor with multiple sclerosis, enrolled in a pregnancy study. CDR3 in amino acids: CAWSVGGETQYF. In nucleotides, the CDR3 is TGTGCCTGGAGTGTGGGGGGAGAGACCCAGTACTTC.